This T cell receptor beta chain was identified in a study of T cells in Graves' hyperthyroidism and ophthalmopathy. RNA transcripts provided the source from which TCR beta CDR3 regions were amplified. TCR CDR3 underwent first-round RT-PCR with the HTBI primer set. Each CDR3 protein is one row after TCRdb ran MiXCR on the multiplex PCR reads. The table shows hundreds of thousands of distinct CDR3 sequences, with around a fifth occurring only once. CDR1 and CDR2 (germline): SNHLY, FYNNEI. This CDR3 is built from 16 residues. After removal of 6 bases from V and 1 base from J, the junction contained 8 bases not matched to a gene.

The clonotype was recovered from a woman in her seventies with Graves' ophthalmopathy. Material for sequencing was blood. This sequence joins TRBV2 and TRBJ1-3, with 8 bases aligning to TRBD1. The CDR3 bases are TGTGCCAGCAGCCGTGACAGGGGTTCATCTGGAAACACCATATATTTT. Protein: CASSRDRGSSGNTIYF.